This TCR beta chain originates from a study of cytomegalovirus exposure and HLA in healthy donors. The PCR contained 60 Vbeta and 13 Jbeta primers. TCRdb's copy holds only in-frame clones and misses some; the assay was immunoSEQ multiplex PCR. The profile shows approximately 120,000 clones, 70% to 85% of them singletons. As concerns this clone: Its target is not known.

Points from the study as a whole: It was reported that TCR beta sequences correctly inferred the HLA-A and HLA-B alleles for most subjects. Per a later analysis, about 18,000 TCR beta sequences showed association with HLA alleles at 0.05 false discovery rate. Most observed TCR sequences were rare, whereas some public TCRs were detected in many donors.

This CDR3 has 14 amino acids. Germline values: CDR1 WSHSY, CDR2 SAAADI. V was cut by 6 bases and J by 1 base, with 11 bases left in between. Specimen: PBMCs. The source of this sequence is a man aged 18-30 years in good health and CMV-seronegative. The chain couples TRBV10-2 to TRBJ2-3; D unclear. The CDR3 protein is CASRPSYGTDTQYF. CDR3 coding DNA: TGCGCCAGCAGGCCCTCCTACGGCACAGATACGCAGTATTTT.